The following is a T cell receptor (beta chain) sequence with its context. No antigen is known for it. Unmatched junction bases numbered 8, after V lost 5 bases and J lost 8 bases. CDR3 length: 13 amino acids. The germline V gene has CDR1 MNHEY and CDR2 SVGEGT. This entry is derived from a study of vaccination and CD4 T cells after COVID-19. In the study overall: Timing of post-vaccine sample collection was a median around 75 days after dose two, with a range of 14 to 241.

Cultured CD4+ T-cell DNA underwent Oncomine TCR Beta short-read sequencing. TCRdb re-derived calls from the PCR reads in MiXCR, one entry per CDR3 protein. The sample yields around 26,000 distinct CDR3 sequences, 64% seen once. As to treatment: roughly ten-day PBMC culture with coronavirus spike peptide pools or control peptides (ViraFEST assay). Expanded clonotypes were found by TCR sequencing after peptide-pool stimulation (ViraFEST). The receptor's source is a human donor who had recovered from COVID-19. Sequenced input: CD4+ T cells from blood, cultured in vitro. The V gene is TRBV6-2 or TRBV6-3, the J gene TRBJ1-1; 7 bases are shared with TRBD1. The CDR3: CASSRLTGREAFF. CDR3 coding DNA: TGTGCCAGCAGTCGCCTGACAGGGCGCGAAGCTTTCTTT.